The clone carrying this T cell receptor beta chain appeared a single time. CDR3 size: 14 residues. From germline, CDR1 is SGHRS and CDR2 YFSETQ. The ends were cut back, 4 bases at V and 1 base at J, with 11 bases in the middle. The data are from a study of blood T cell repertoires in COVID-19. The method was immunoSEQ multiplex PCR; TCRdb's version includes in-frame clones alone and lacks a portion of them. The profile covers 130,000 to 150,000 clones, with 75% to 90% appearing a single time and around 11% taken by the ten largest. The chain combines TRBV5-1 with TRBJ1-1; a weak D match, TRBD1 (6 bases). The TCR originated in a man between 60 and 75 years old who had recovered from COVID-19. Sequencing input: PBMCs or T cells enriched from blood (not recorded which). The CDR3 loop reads CASSPDRQNTEAFF. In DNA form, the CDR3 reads TGCGCCAGCAGCCCTGACAGGCAGAACACTGAAGCTTTCTTT.